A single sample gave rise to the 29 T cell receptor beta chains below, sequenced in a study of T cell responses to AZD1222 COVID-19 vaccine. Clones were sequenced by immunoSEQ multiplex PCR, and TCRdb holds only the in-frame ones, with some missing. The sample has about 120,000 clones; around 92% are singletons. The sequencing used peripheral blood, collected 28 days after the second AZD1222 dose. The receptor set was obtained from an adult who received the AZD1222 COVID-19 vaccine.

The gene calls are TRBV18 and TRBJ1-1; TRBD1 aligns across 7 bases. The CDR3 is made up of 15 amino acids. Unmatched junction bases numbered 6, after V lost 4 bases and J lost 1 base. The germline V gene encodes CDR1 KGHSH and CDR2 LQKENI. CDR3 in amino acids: CASSLLGTANTEAFF. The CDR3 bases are TGTGCCAGCTCACTCCTCGGGACAGCGAACACTGAAGCTTTCTTT.

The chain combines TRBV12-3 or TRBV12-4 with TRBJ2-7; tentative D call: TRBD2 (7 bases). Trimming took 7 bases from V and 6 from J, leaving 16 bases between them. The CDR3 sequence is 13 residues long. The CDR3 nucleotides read TGTGCCAGCACCAAGTGGGAGGGGGGCGAGCAGTACTTC. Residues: CASTKWEGGEQYF.

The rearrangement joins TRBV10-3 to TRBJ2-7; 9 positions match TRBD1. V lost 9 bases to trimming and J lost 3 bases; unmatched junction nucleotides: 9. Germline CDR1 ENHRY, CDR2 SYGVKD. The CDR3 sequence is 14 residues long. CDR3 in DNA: TGTGCCATTAAACCGGGACAGGGATACTACGAGCAGTACTTC. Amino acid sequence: CAIKPGQGYYEQYF.

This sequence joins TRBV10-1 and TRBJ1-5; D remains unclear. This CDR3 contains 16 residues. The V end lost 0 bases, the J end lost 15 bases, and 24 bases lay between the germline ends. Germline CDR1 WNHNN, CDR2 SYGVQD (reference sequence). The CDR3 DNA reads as TGCGCCAGCAGTGAGTCGTACCCCCCACTCGCCTATCATCCGCATTTT. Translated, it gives CASSESYPPLAYHPHF.

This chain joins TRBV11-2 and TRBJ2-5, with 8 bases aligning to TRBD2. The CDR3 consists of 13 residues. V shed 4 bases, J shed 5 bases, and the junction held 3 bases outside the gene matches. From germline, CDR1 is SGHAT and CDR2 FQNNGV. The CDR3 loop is CASSSGLVETQYF. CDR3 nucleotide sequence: TGTGCCAGCAGCTCGGGACTAGTTGAGACCCAGTACTTC. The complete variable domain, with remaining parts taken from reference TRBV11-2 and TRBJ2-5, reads EAGVAQSPRYKIIEKRQSVAFWCNPISGHATLYWYQQILGQGPKLLIQFQNNGVVDDSQLPKDRFSAERLKGVDSTLKIQPAKLEDSAVYLCASSSGLVETQYFGPGTRLLVL.

CDR3 sequence: CASSYRQGLGTGELFF. CDR3 in DNA: TGTGCCAGCAGTTACCGACAGGGACTGGGCACCGGGGAGCTGTTTTTT. The chain combines TRBV6-6 with TRBJ2-2, with D maybe TRBD1 (7 bases). V was clipped by 2 bases and J by 4 bases, with 14 bases between them. The CDR3 consists of 16 residues. CDR1 and CDR2 from the germline V gene are MNHNY and SVGAGI (reference sequence).

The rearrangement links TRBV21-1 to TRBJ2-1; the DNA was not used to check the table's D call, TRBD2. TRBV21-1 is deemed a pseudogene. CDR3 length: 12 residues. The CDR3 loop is CASSTSSGSNVF. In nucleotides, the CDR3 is TGTGCCAGCAGCACTAGTAGCGGGAGTAACGTCTTC.

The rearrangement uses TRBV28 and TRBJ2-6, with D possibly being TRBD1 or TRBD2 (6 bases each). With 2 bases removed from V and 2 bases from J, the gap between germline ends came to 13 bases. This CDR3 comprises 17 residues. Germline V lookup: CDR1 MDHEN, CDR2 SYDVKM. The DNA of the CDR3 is TGTGCCAGCAGTTTAAGGGGGGTTTCGGCTGGGGCCAACGTCCTGACTTTC. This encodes CASSLRGVSAGANVLTF.

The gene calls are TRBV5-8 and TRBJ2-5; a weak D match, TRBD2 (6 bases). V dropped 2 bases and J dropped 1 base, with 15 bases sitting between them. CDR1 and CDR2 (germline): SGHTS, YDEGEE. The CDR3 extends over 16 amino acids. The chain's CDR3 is CASSFAIAAPQETQYF. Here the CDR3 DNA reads TGTGCCAGCAGCTTTGCGATAGCGGCTCCCCAAGAGACCCAGTACTTC.

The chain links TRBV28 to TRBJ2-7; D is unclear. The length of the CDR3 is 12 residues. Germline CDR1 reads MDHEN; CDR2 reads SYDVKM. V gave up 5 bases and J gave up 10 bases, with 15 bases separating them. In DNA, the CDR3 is TGTGCCAGCAGTACCAACCTCGGGTCCCAGTACTTC. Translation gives CASSTNLGSQYF.

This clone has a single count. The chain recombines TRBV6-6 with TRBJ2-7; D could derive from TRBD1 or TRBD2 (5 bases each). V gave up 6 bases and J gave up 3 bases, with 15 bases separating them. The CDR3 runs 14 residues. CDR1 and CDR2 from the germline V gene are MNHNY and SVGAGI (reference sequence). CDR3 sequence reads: CASSRTGTLYEQYF. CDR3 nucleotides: TGTGCCAGCAGCCGTACCGGGACCCTCTACGAGCAGTACTTC.

As DNA, the CDR3 is TGTGCCAGCAGTTTCCGGATTCGACGGACCAACACCGGGGAGCTGTTTTTT. Its protein is CASSFRIRRTNTGELFF. The rearrangement uses TRBV28 and TRBJ2-2; D is uncertain. This CDR3 contains 17 residues. Trimming took 3 bases from V and 2 from J, leaving 16 bases between them. CDR1 is MDHEN and CDR2 is SYDVKM in the germline V gene.

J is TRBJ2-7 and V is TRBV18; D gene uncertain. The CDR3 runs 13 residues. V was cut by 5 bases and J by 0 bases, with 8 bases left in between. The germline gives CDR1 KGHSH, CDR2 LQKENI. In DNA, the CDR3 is TGTGCCAGCTCATCACGACTCTCCTACGAGCAGTACTTC. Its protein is CASSSRLSYEQYF.

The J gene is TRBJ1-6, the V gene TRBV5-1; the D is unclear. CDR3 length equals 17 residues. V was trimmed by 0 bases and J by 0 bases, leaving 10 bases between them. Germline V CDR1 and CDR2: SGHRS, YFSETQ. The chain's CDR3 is CASSLEDSSSYNSPLHF. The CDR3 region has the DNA TGCGCCAGCAGCTTGGAGGACTCGAGCTCCTATAATTCACCCCTCCACTTT.

In DNA form, the CDR3 reads TGCGCCAGCAGTGCGTCGGCGGTACAAGACTCCCAGTACTTC. Its translation: CASSASAVQDSQYF. The gene calls are TRBV5-1 and TRBJ2-5, with D uncertain. CDR3 length: 14 amino acids. With 5 bases removed from V and 9 bases from J, the gap between germline ends came to 20 bases. The germline V gene has CDR1 SGHRS and CDR2 YFSETQ.

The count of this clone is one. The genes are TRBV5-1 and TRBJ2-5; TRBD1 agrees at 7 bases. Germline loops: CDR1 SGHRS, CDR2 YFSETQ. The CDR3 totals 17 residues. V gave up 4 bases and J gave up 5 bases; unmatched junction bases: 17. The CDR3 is CASSRIPLTGPGETQYF. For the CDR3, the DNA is TGCGCCAGCAGCAGAATACCTCTGACAGGGCCTGGGGAGACCCAGTACTTC.

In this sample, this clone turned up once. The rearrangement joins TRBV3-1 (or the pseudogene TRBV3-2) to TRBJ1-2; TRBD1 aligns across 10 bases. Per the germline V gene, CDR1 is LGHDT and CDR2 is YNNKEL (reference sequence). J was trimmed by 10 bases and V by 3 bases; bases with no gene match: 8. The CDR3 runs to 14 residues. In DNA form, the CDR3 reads TGTGCCAGCAGCCAGTTGGGACAGGGGAATGACTACACCTTC. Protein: CASSQLGQGNDYTF.

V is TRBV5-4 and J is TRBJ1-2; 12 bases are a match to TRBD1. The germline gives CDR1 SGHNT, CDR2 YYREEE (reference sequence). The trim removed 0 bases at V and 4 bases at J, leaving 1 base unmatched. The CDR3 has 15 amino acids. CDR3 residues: CASSLGGQGAYGYTF. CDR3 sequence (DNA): TGTGCCAGCAGCTTGGGGGGACAGGGGGCCTATGGCTACACCTTC.

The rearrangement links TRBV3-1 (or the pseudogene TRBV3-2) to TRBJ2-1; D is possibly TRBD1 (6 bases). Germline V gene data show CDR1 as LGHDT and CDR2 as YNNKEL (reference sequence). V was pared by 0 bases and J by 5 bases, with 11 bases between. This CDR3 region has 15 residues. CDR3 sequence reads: CASSQDTGQHNEQFF. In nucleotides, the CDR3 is TGTGCCAGCAGCCAAGATACAGGACAGCACAATGAGCAGTTCTTC.

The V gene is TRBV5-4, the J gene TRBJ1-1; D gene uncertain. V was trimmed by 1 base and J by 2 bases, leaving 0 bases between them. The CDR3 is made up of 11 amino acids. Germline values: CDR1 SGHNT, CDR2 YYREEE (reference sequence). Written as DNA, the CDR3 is TGTGCCAGCAGCTTGAACACTGAAGCTTTCTTT. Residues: CASSLNTEAFF. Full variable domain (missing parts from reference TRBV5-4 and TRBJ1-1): ETGVTQSPTHLIKTRGQQVTLRCSSQSGHNTVSWYQQALGQGPQFIFQYYREEENGRGNFPPRFSGLQFPNYSSELNVNALELDDSALYLCASSLNTEAFFGQGTRLTVV.

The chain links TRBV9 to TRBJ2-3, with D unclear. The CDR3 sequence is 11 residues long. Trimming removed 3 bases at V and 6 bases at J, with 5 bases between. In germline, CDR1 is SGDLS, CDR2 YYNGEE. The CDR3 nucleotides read TGTGCCAGCAGCGGCAGGGATACGCAGTATTTT. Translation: CASSGRDTQYF.

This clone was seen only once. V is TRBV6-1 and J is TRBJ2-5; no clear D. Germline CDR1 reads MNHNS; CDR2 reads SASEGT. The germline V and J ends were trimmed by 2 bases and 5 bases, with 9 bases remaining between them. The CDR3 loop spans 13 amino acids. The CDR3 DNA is TGTGCCAGCAGTGAACAGGATCGGGAGACCCAGTACTTC. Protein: CASSEQDRETQYF.

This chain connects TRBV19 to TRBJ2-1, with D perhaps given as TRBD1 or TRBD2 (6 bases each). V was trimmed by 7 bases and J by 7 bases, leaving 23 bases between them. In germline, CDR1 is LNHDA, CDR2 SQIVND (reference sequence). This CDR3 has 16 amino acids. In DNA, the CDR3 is TGTGCCAGTAACAGCATGGGGGGCTCCAAGAGGAATGAGCAGTTCTTC. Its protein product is CASNSMGGSKRNEQFF.

In DNA, the CDR3 is TGTGCCAGCGCCCTGGGGGTCCTGACCTACGAGCAGTACTTC. It specifies CASALGVLTYEQYF. This chain joins TRBV3-1 (or the pseudogene TRBV3-2) and TRBJ2-7; D assignment may be TRBD1 or TRBD2 (5 bases each). V lost 8 bases and J lost 2, with 16 bases in between. There are 14 residues in the CDR3. Germline CDR1 is LGHDT and CDR2 is YNNKEL (reference sequence).

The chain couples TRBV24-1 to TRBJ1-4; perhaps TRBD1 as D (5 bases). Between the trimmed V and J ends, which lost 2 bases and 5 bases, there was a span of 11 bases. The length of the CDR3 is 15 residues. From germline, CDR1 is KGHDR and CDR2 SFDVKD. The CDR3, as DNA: TGTGCCACCAGTGATTCCGGGGCGACAAATGAAAAACTGTTTTTT. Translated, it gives CATSDSGATNEKLFF.

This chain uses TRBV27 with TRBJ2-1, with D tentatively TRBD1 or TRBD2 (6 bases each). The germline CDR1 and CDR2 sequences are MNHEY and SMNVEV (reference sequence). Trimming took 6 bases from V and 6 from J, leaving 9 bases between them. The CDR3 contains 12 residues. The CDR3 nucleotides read TGTGCCAGCAGACAGGGAGGCAATGAGCAGTTCTTC. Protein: CASRQGGNEQFF.

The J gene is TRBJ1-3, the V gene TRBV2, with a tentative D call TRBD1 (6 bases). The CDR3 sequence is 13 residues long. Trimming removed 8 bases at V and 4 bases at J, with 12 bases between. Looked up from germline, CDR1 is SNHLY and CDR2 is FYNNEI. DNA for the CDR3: TGTGCCAGCCGGGCAGGGGAAGGAAACACCATATATTTT. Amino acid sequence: CASRAGEGNTIYF.

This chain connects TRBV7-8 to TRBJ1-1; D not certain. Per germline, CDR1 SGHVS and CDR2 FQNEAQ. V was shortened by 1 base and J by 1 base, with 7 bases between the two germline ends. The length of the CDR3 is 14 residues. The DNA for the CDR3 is TGTGCCAGCAGCTTAGGCCAGACGAACACTGAAGCTTTCTTT. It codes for CASSLGQTNTEAFF.

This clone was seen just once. This chain's CDR3 is CASSRTGGLYTGELFF. Written as DNA, the CDR3 is TGTGCCAGTAGTAGGACAGGGGGCTTATACACCGGGGAGCTGTTTTTT. V and J are TRBV19 and TRBJ2-2; 11 nucleotides align to TRBD1. Germline V CDR1 and CDR2: LNHDA, SQIVND (reference sequence). With 4 bases clipped from V and 3 bases from J, the junction kept 4 bases outside the gene matches. The CDR3 is 16 residues long.